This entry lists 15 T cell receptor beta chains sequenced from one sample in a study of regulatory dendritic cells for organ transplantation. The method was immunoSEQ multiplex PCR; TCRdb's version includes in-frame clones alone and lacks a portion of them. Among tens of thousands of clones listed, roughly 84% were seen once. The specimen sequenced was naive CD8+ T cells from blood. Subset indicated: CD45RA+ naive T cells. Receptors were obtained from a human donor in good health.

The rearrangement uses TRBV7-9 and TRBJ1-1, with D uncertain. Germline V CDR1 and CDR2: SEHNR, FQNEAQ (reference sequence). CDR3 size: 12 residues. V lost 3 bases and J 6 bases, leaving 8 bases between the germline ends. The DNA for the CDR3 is TGTGCCAGCAGCTTCCGGGGAGCTGAAGCTTTCTTT. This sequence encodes CASSFRGAEAFF.

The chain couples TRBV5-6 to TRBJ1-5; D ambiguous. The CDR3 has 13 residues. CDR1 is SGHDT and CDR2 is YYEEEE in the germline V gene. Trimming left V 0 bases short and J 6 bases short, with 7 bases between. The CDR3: CASSLDGGQPQHF. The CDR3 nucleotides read TGTGCCAGCAGCTTGGATGGCGGTCAGCCCCAGCATTTT. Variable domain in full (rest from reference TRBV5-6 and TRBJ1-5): DAGVTQSPTHLIKTRGQQVTLRCSPKSGHDTVSWYQQALGQGPQFIFQYYEEEERQRGNFPDRFSGHQFPNYSSELNVNALLLGDSALYLCASSLDGGQPQHFGDGTRLSIL.

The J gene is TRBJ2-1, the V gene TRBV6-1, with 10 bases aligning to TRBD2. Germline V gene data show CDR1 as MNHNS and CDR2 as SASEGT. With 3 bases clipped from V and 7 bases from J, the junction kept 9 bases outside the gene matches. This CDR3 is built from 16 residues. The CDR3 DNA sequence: TGTGCCAGCAGTGATCCAGCGGGGGGGCCTTGGAATGAGCAGTTCTTC. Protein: CASSDPAGGPWNEQFF.

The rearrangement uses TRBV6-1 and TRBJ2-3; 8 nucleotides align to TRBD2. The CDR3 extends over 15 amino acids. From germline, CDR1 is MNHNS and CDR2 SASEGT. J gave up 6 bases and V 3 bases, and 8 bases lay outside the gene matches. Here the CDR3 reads CASSDIGGAADTQYF. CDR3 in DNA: TGTGCCAGCAGTGATATCGGGGGGGCCGCGGATACGCAGTATTTT.

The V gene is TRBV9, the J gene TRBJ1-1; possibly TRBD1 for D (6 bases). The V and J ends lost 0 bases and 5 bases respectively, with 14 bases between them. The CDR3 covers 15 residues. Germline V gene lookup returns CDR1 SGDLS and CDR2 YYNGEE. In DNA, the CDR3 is TGTGCCAGCAGCGTAGGGGACACCGGGGTAACTGAAGCTTTCTTT. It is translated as CASSVGDTGVTEAFF.

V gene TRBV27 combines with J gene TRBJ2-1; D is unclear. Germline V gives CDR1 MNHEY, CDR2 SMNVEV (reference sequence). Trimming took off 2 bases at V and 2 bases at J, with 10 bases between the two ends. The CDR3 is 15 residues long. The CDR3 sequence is CASSLGGPTYNEQFF. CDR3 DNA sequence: TGTGCCAGCAGTTTAGGCGGCCCAACCTACAATGAGCAGTTCTTC.

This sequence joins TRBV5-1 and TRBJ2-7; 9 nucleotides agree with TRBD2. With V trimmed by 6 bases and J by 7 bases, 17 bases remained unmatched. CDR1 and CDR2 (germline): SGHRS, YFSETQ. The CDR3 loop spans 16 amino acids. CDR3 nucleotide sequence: TGCGCCAGCACCGACAGCGGTTCTAGCGGGGTCAGAGAGCAGTACTTC. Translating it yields CASTDSGSSGVREQYF.

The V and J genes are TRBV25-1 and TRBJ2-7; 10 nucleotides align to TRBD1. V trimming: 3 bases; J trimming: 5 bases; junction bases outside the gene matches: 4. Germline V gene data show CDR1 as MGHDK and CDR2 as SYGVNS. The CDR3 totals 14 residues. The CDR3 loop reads CASSDPGTGDEQYF. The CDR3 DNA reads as TGTGCCAGCAGTGACCCCGGGACAGGGGACGAGCAGTACTTC.

The CDR3 loop reads CASSLLPDRGFGYTF. The DNA for the CDR3 is TGTGCCAGCAGCTTACTCCCGGACAGGGGATTTGGCTACACCTTC. The genes are TRBV7-2 and TRBJ1-2; TRBD1 agrees at 9 bases. This CDR3 region has 15 residues. The germline V gene encodes CDR1 SGHTA and CDR2 FQGNSA. Trimming cost V 2 bases and J 7 bases; bases outside gene matches: 8.

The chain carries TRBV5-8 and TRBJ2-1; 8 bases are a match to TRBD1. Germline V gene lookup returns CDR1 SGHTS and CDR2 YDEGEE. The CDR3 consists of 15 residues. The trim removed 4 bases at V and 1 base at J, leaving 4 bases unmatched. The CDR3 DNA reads TGTGCCAGCAGCCGGGGACAGGCATCCTACAATGAGCAGTTCTTC. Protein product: CASSRGQASYNEQFF. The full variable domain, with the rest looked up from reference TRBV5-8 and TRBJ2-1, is EAGVTQSPTHLIKTRGQQATLRCSPISGHTSVYWYQQALGLGLQFLLWYDEGEERNRGNFPPRFSGRQFPNYSSELNVNALELEDSALYLCASSRGQASYNEQFFGPGTRLTVL.

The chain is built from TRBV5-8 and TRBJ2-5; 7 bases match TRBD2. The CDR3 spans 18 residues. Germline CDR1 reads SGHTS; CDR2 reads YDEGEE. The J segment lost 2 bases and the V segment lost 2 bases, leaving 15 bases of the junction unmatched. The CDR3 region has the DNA TGTGCCAGCAGCTTTTTGGTCCGGGGTAGCGGGCCTCAAGAGACCCAGTACTTC. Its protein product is CASSFLVRGSGPQETQYF.

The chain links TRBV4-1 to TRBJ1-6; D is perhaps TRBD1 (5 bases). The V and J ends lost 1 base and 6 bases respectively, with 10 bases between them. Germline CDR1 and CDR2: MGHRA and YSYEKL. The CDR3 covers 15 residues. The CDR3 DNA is TGCGCCAGCAGCCAAGTTTTGGGGGGTAATTCACCCCTCCACTTT. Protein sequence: CASSQVLGGNSPLHF.

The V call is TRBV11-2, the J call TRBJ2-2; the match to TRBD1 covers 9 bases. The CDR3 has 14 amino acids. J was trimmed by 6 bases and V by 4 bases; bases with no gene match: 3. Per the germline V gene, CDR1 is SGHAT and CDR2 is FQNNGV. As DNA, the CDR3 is TGTGCCAGCAGCTCGACAGGGGGACCCGGGGAGCTGTTTTTT. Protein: CASSSTGGPGELFF.

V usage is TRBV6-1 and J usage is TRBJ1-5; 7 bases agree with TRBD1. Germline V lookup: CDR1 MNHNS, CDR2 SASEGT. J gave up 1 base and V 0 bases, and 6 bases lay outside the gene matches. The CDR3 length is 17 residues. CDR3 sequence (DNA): TGTGCCAGCAGTGAAGCCGCAGGGGGGAGAAGCAATCAGCCCCAGCATTTT. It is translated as CASSEAAGGRSNQPQHF.

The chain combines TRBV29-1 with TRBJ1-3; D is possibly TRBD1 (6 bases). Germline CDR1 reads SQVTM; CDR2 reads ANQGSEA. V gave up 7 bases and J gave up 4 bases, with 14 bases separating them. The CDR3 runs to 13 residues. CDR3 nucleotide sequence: TGCAGCGGCCAGGGGACCGTCGGAAACACCATATATTTT. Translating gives CSGQGTVGNTIYF.